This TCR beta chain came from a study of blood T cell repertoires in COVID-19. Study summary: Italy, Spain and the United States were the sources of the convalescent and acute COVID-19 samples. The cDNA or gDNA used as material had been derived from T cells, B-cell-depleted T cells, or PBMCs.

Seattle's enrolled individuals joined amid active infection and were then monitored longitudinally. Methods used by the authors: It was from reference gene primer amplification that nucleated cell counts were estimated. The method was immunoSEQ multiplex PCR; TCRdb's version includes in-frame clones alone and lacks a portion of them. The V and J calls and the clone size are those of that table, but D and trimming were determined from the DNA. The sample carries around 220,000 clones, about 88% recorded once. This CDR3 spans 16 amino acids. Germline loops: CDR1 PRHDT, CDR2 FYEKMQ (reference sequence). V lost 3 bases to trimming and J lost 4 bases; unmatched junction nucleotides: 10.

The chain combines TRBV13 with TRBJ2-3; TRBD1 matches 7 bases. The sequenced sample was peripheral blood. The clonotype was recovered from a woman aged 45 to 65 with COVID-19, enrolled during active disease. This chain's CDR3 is CASSFYRGFSADTQYF. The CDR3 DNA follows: TGTGCCAGCAGCTTTTACAGGGGATTCTCCGCAGATACGCAGTATTTT.